This TCR beta chain is drawn from a study of monozygotic twins with inflammatory bowel disease. No DNA is given; TCRdb re-called the 5' RACE reads and lists each CDR3 protein once. This sample contains approximately 340,000 distinct CDR3 sequences. As regards this clonotype: As yet, its antigen is unknown.

Germline CDR1 reads SGHTA; CDR2 reads FQGNSA. This CDR3 has 14 amino acids. Study observations and caveats: Differing immunosuppressive treatments may have added variability to patient repertoires.

The TCR sequence derives from a human donor with ulcerative colitis or Crohn's disease, or a healthy co-twin of an affected twin (not recorded which). V gene TRBV7-2 combines with J gene TRBJ2-7. The specimen sequenced was blood. The CDR3 protein is CASSLGAWDYEQYF.